This T cell receptor (beta chain) was observed in a study of cytomegalovirus exposure and HLA in healthy donors. The study, taken as a whole, reports: First-cohort TCR clusters tended to co-occur in the 90 to 150 validation repertoires, a later analysis found.

Libraries were prepared by immunoSEQ multiplex PCR; TCRdb keeps only in-frame clonotypes and omits some of them. The repertoire holds 150,000 to 200,000 clones, with approximately 83% as singletons. As concerns this clone: Its antigen remains unknown.

This CDR3 region has 12 residues. The V end lost 7 bases, the J end lost 5 bases, and 11 bases lay between the germline ends. The germline V gene has CDR1 SNHLY and CDR2 FYNNEI. The chain joins TRBV2 to TRBJ1-1; TRBD1 is a possible D gene (6 bases). The sample was PBMCs. This TCR was sampled from a woman aged 18-30 years in good health and CMV-seropositive. The CDR3 sequence is CASKGDETEAFF. CDR3 coding DNA: TGTGCCAGCAAGGGGGATGAAACTGAAGCTTTCTTT.